This T cell receptor beta chain came from a study of spatial heterogeneity in lung cancer. Time point specified: sample taken at primary tumor resection. Whole RNA was taken from tumor, nontumor lung or frozen PBMC; it was then sequenced unsorted. TCRdb re-derived calls from the 5' RACE reads in MiXCR, one entry per CDR3 protein. The repertoire includes tens of thousands of distinct CDR3 sequences, less than 10% of them detected once, and approximately 16% sits in the top ten. V trimming: 1 base; J trimming: 3 bases; junction bases outside the gene matches: 4. The CDR3 contains 16 residues. CDR1 KGHDR and CDR2 SFDVKD come from the germline V gene.

The chain combines TRBV24-1 with TRBJ2-1; 8 bases agree with TRBD2. This clonotype was sampled from a female donor with early-stage non-small cell lung cancer. This specimen consisted of PBMCs, obtained at surgery. This chain's CDR3 is CATSDLSGGLYNEQFF. CDR3 sequence (DNA): TGTGCCACCAGTGATTTAAGCGGGGGACTCTACAATGAGCAGTTCTTC.